These 21 T cell receptor beta chains were all obtained from the same sample, sequenced in a study of OX40 agonist ivuxolimab in advanced cancers. The repertoire was sequenced with immunoSEQ multiplex PCR; TCRdb's copy has only in-frame clones and lacks some. The sample has more than 85,000 clones; roughly nine tenths are singletons. The specimen comprised CD4+ or CD8+ T cells sorted from blood, sampled in a trial of the OX40 agonist ivuxolimab. Source of these receptors: an adult with an advanced solid tumor such as melanoma, head and neck, liver or kidney cancer.

The V gene is TRBV2, the J gene TRBJ2-2, with D hard to call. V shed 3 bases and J shed 5 bases, with 10 bases lying between them. CDR1 is SNHLY and CDR2 is FYNNEI in the germline V gene. The CDR3 consists of 14 residues. CDR3 coding DNA: TGTGCCAGCAGTGACTGGGCTCGGACCGGGGAGCTGTTTTTT. Protein: CASSDWARTGELFF.

The chain employs TRBV2 and TRBJ2-7; a possible D gene is TRBD2 (6 bases). The germline V gene encodes CDR1 SNHLY and CDR2 FYNNEI. Trimming stripped 9 bases from V and 0 bases from J, with 15 bases between. CDR3 size: 14 residues. CDR3 sequence reads: CASARGSGSYEQYF. Here the CDR3 DNA reads TGTGCCAGTGCCCGGGGTAGCGGCTCCTACGAGCAGTACTTC. Full variable domain (missing parts from reference TRBV2 and TRBJ2-7): EPEVTQTPSHQVTQMGQEVILRCVPISNHLYFYWYRQILGQKVEFLVSFYNNEISEKSEIFDDQFSVERPDGSNFTLKIRSTKLEDSAMYFCASARGSGSYEQYFGPGTRLTVT.

This chain connects TRBV5-1 to TRBJ1-1; perhaps TRBD1 as D (5 bases). Germline lookup yields CDR1 SGHRS and CDR2 YFSETQ. The V gene lost 4 bases and the J gene lost 5 bases, with 9 bases spanning the gap. CDR3 size: 12 residues. CDR3 DNA: TGCGCCAGCAGCCCTGGGGGGACTGAAGCTTTCTTT. As protein: CASSPGGTEAFF.

This sequence joins TRBV9 and TRBJ2-7; D may be TRBD1 or TRBD2 (5 bases each). V lost 3 bases and J 7 bases, leaving 23 bases between the germline ends. Germline V gene lookup returns CDR1 SGDLS and CDR2 YYNGEE. CDR3 size: 16 residues. The CDR3 DNA reads TGTGCCAGCAGCGCCCGAGGGGTTAACGGTCTGGGGGAGCAGTACTTC. It codes for CASSARGVNGLGEQYF.

This clone was seen a single time. The chain couples TRBV18 to TRBJ1-2; D is undetermined. This CDR3 spans 14 amino acids. Germline assignment: CDR1 KGHSH and CDR2 LQKENI. The germline V and J ends were trimmed by 6 bases and 4 bases, with 15 bases remaining between them. The DNA for the CDR3 is TGTGCCAGCTCTCCAACGGCAGGACTCTATGGCTACACCTTC. Residues: CASSPTAGLYGYTF.

V and J are TRBV27 and TRBJ1-1; TRBD1 matches at 12 bases. This CDR3 has 13 amino acids. CDR1 is MNHEY, CDR2 SMNVEV, per germline (reference sequence). V lost 5 bases, J lost 10 bases, and 5 bases stayed unmatched. The CDR3 loop is CASSPGTGGRAFF. The CDR3 DNA sequence: TGTGCCAGCAGTCCCGGGACAGGGGGCAGAGCTTTCTTT.

The rearrangement joins TRBV7-3 to TRBJ2-3; tentatively, D is TRBD1 (7 bases). CDR1 and CDR2 (germline): SGHTA, FQGTGA. The CDR3 loop spans 15 amino acids. V was trimmed by 4 bases and J by 2 bases, leaving 13 bases between them. The CDR3 nucleotides read TGTGCCAGCAGCTCCCAGGGGGGATTCACAGATACGCAGTATTTT. It translates to CASSSQGGFTDTQYF.

The chain's CDR3 is CASSPIQGLGSGANVLTF. The DNA for the CDR3 is TGTGCCAGCTCCCCAATACAGGGATTGGGCTCTGGGGCCAACGTCCTGACTTTC. The J gene is TRBJ2-6, the V gene TRBV18; TRBD1 might be the D (6 bases). V shed 6 bases and J shed 0 bases, with 18 bases lying between them. CDR3 length equals 18 residues. From germline, CDR1 is KGHSH and CDR2 LQKENI.

The chain is built from TRBV6-1 and TRBJ2-3, with 8 bases fitting TRBD2. The CDR3 length is 14 residues. CDR1 and CDR2 (germline): MNHNS, SASEGT. V lost 10 bases to trimming and J lost 1 base; unmatched junction nucleotides: 7. This CDR3 is CAMKRELGTDTQYF. CDR3 in DNA: TGTGCCATGAAGCGGGAGCTGGGCACAGATACGCAGTATTTT.

The chain employs TRBV10-3 and TRBJ2-3, with 10 bases that match TRBD2. Germline V gene data show CDR1 as ENHRY and CDR2 as SYGVKD. Losses at the gene ends were 4 bases for V and 3 bases for J; bases not matched to a gene: 7. The CDR3 has 16 amino acids. The CDR3 DNA sequence: TGTGCCATCAGTGGGTCGCCTAGCGGGAGTACAGATACGCAGTATTTT. Amino acids: CAISGSPSGSTDTQYF.

This chain links TRBV5-1 with TRBJ2-5; 9 bases fit TRBD1. With V trimmed by 4 bases and J by 5 bases, 9 bases remained unmatched. Germline values: CDR1 SGHRS, CDR2 YFSETQ. The CDR3 extends over 15 amino acids. CDR3 in DNA: TGCGCCAGCAGCGGGGGGACAGGGTTCGGCGAGACCCAGTACTTC. It is translated as CASSGGTGFGETQYF.

This rearrangement joins TRBV23-1 to TRBJ2-2, with 7 bases fitting TRBD2. TRBV23-1 is filed as an ORF, its function uncertain. This CDR3 is built from 17 residues. Germline trimming cut 2 bases from V and 0 bases from J; bases unmatched to any gene: 6. CDR3 DNA: TGCGCCAGCAGTCAAACCCGTCTAGCGGCGAACACCGGGGAGCTGTTTTTT. Protein product: CASSQTRLAANTGELFF.

The chain links TRBV5-1 to TRBJ2-3, with 7 bases fitting TRBD1. There are 13 residues in the CDR3. The V segment lost 4 bases and the J segment 4 bases; nucleotides outside the gene matches: 3. CDR1 and CDR2 from the germline V gene are SGHRS and YFSETQ. The CDR3 nucleotides are TGCGCCAGCAGCCCTCAGGGGGCAGATACGCAGTATTTT. Protein sequence: CASSPQGADTQYF.

This chain connects TRBV7-8 to TRBJ2-4; D possibly corresponds to TRBD2 (5 bases). The CDR3 covers 13 residues. CDR1 is SGHVS, CDR2 FQNEAQ, per germline. Trimming pared 3 bases from V and 4 bases from J, leaving 7 bases between. The CDR3, as DNA: TGTGCCAGCAGCTTGAGGACTAAAAACATTCAGTACTTC. It yields the protein CASSLRTKNIQYF.

This sequence joins TRBV11-2 and TRBJ2-1, with unresolved D. The CDR3 extends over 14 amino acids. CDR1 SGHAT and CDR2 FQNNGV come from the germline V gene. V was cut by 5 bases and J by 4 bases, with 12 bases left in between. CDR3 DNA: TGTGCCAGCAGCACACAAGAAAGATACAATGAGCAGTTCTTC. Encoded protein: CASSTQERYNEQFF.

The CDR3 nucleotides are TGCGCCAGCAGCTTGAGTAGTCCGGTGCAGGGGTCAGCTTTCTTT. It encodes CASSLSSPVQGSAFF. The V and J genes are TRBV5-1 and TRBJ1-1, with D perhaps matching TRBD1 (6 bases). The CDR3 runs 15 residues. Germline CDR1 SGHRS, CDR2 YFSETQ. Trimming cost V 1 base and J 10 bases, with 20 bases left between them.

This clone was picked up one time. The chain has TRBV30 and TRBJ2-7, with D hard to call. CDR1 and CDR2 from the germline V gene are GTSNPN and SVGIG (reference sequence). V lost 8 bases, J lost 4 bases, and 15 bases lay in between. This CDR3 spans 12 amino acids. The CDR3 nucleotides read TGTGCCCTAAGGAACTCGATATACGAGCAGTACTTC. Its translation: CALRNSIYEQYF.

The rearrangement links TRBV11-2 to TRBJ2-2; D possibly uses TRBD1 or TRBD2 (5 bases each). This CDR3 spans 15 amino acids. The germline V gene encodes CDR1 SGHAT and CDR2 FQNNGV. V was cut by 6 bases and J by 7 bases, with 18 bases left in between. Written as DNA, the CDR3 is TGTGCCAGCAGTTCCCTCACCGGGGCAGGCGGGGAGCTGTTTTTT. It translates to CASSSLTGAGGELFF.

The gene calls are TRBV4-1 and TRBJ1-4; D ambiguous. The CDR3 extends over 15 amino acids. Germline V gives CDR1 MGHRA, CDR2 YSYEKL. The ends were cut back, 0 bases at V and 7 bases at J, with 12 bases in the middle. The DNA of the CDR3 is TGCGCCAGCAGCCAAGAAAGGGTCCAAGGTGAAAAACTGTTTTTT. Protein sequence: CASSQERVQGEKLFF.

The rearrangement uses TRBV4-1 and TRBJ1-5; unclear D gene. CDR3 length equals 16 residues. Trimming took off 4 bases at V and 1 base at J, with 14 bases between the two ends. The germline V gene encodes CDR1 MGHRA and CDR2 YSYEKL. CDR3 in DNA: TGCGCCAGCAGCCCCGGCCTTAGTGAAAGCAATCAGCCCCAGCATTTT. This encodes CASSPGLSESNQPQHF.

The J gene is TRBJ2-5, the V gene TRBV30; D remains unclear. This CDR3 is built from 13 residues. From germline, CDR1 is GTSNPN and CDR2 SVGIG (reference sequence). Between the trimmed V and J ends, which lost 0 bases and 5 bases, there was a span of 10 bases. The DNA of the CDR3 is TGTGCCTGGAGTGTACCGCCCGTCGAGACCCAGTACTTC. As protein: CAWSVPPVETQYF. Using reference TRBV30 and TRBJ2-5 for the parts outside the CDR3, the full variable domain is SQTIHQWPATLVQPVGSPLSLECTVEGTSNPNLYWYRQAAGRGLQLLFYSVGIGQISSEVPQNLSASRPQDRQFILSSKKLLLSDSGFYLCAWSVPPVETQYFGPGTRLLVL.